This entry concerns a single TCR beta chain. The sample is drawn from a study of blood T cell repertoires in COVID-19. The method was immunoSEQ multiplex PCR; TCRdb's version includes in-frame clones alone and lacks a portion of them. Among 200,000 to 300,000 clones listed, over 80% were seen once. The material sequenced was peripheral blood. The receptor was derived from a woman aged 40-49 years who had recovered from COVID-19.

The CDR3 nucleotides read TGTGCCAGCACCCCGGACAGTACTACCTACGAGCAGTACTTC. It codes for CASTPDSTTYEQYF. V is TRBV7-9 and J is TRBJ2-7; a possible D gene is TRBD1 (6 bases). Trimming left V 7 bases short and J 2 bases short, with 15 bases between. CDR1 is SEHNR, CDR2 FQNEAQ, per germline (reference sequence). This CDR3 has 14 amino acids.